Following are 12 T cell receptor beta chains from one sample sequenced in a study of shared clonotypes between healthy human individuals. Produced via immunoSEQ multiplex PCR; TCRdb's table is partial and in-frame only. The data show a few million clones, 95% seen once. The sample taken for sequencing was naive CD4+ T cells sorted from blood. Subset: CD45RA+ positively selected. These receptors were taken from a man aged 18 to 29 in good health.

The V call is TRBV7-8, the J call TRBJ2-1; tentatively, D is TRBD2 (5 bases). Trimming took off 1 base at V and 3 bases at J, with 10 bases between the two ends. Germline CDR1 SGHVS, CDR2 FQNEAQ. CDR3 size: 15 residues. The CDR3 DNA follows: TGTGCCAGCAGCTTAGAGGAGGCAAACTACAATGAGCAGTTCTTC. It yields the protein CASSLEEANYNEQFF.

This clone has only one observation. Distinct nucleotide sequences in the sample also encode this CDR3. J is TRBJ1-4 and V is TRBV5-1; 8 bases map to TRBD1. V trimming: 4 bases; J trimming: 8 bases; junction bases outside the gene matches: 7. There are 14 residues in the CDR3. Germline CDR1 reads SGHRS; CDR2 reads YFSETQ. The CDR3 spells CASSQGQGGEKLFF. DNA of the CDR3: TGCGCCAGCAGCCAAGGACAGGGCGGGGAAAAACTGTTTTTT.

The CDR3 is CAISETTGSPLHF. CDR3 DNA: TGTGCCATCAGTGAAACCACAGGCTCACCCCTCCACTTT. The rearrangement links TRBV10-3 to TRBJ1-6; D may be TRBD1 (5 bases). The V gene's germline CDR1 is ENHRY and CDR2 SYGVKD. V was trimmed by 3 bases and J by 10 bases, leaving 10 bases between them. The CDR3 sequence is 13 residues long.

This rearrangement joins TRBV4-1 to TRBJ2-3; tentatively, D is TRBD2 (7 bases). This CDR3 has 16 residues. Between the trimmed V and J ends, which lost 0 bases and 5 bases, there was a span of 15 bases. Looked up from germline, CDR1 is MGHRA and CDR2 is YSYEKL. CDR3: CASSQDEGGRRDTQYF. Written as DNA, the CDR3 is TGCGCCAGCAGCCAAGACGAGGGGGGGCGTAGAGATACGCAGTATTTT.

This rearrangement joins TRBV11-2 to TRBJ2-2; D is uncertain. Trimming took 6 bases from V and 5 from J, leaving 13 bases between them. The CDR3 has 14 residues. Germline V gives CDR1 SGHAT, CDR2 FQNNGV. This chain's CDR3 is CASSLSQRTGELFF. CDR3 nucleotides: TGTGCCAGCAGTCTCTCGCAGAGGACCGGGGAGCTGTTTTTT.

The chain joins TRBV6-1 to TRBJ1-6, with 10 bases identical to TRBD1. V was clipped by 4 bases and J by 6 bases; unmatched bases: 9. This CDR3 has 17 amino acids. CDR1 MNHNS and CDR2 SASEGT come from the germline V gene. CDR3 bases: TGTGCCAGCAGTGTAGGACAGGGGGTATCGGGTAATTCACCCCTCCACTTT. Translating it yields CASSVGQGVSGNSPLHF.

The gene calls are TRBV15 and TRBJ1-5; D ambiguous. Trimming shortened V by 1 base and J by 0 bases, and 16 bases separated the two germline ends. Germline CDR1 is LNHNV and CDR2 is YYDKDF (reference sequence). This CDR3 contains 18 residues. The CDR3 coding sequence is TGTGCCACCAGCAGAGGAGGCGCCGGGGTCCATAGCAATCAGCCCCAGCATTTT. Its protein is CATSRGGAGVHSNQPQHF. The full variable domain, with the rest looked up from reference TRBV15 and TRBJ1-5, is DAMVIQNPRYQVTQFGKPVTLSCSQTLNHNVMYWYQQKSSQAPKLLFHYYDKDFNNEADTPDNFQSRRPNTSFCFLDIRSPGLGDTAMYLCATSRGGAGVHSNQPQHFGDGTRLSIL.

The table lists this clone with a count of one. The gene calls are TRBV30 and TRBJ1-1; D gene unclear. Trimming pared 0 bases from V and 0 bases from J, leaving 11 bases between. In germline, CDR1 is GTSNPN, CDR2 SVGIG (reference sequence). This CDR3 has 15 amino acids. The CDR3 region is CAWSVGGHMNTEAFF. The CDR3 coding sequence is TGTGCCTGGAGTGTAGGCGGGCATATGAACACTGAAGCTTTCTTT. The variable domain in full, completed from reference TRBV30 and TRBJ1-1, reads SQTIHQWPATLVQPVGSPLSLECTVEGTSNPNLYWYRQAAGRGLQLLFYSVGIGQISSEVPQNLSASRPQDRQFILSSKKLLLSDSGFYLCAWSVGGHMNTEAFFGQGTRLTVV.

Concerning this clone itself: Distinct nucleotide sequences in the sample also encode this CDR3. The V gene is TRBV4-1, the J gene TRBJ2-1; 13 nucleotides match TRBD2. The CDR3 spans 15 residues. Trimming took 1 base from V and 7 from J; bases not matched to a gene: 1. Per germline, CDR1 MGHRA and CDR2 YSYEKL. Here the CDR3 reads CASSQGTSGGNEQFF. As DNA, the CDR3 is TGCGCCAGCAGCCAAGGGACTAGCGGGGGTAATGAGCAGTTCTTC.

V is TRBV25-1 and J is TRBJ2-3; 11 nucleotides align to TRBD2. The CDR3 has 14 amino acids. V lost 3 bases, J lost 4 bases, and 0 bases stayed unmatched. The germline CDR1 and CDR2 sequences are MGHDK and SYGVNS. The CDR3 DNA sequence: TGTGCCAGCAGTGATAGCGGGAGGGCAGATACGCAGTATTTT. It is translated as CASSDSGRADTQYF.

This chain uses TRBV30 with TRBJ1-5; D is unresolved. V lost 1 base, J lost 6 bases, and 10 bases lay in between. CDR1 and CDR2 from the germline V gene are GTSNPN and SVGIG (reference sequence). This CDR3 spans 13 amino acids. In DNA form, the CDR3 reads TGTGCCTGGAGTGGGGGTAAGGGTCAGCCCCAGCATTTT. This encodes CAWSGGKGQPQHF.

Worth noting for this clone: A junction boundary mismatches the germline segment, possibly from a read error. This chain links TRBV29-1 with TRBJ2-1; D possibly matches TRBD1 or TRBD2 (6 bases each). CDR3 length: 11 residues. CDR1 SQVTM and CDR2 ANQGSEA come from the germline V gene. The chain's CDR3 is CSVEGGNEQFF. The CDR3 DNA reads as TGCAGCGTCGAAGGGGGGAATGAGCAGTTCTTC.